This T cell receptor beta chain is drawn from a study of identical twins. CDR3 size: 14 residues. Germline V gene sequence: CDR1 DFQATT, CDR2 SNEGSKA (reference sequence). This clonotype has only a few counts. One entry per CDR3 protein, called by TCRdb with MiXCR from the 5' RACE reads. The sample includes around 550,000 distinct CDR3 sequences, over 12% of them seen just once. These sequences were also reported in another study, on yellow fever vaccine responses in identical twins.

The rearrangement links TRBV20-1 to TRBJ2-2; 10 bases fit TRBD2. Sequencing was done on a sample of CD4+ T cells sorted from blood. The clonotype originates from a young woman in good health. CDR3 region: CSGKRGGNTGELFF. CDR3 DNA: TGCAGCGGAAAGCGGGGGGGGAACACCGGGGAGCTGTTTTTT.